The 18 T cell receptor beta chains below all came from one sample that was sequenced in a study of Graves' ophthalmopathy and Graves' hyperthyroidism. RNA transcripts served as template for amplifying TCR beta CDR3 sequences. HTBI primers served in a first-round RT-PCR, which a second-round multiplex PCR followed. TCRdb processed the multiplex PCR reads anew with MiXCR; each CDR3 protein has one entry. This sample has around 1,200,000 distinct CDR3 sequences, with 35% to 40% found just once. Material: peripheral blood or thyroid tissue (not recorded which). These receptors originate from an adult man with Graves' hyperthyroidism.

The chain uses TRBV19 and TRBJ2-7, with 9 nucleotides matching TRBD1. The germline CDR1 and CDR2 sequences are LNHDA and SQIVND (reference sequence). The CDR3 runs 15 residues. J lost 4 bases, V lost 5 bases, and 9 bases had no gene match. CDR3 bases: TGTGCCAGTAGTTTTGGACAGGGGATTGTTTACGAGCAGTACTTC. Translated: CASSFGQGIVYEQYF. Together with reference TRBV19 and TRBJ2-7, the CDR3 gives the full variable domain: DGGITQSPKYLFRKEGQNVTLSCEQNLNHDAMYWYRQDPGQGLRLIYYSQIVNDFQKGDIAEGYSVSREKKESFPLTVTSAQKNPTAFYLCASSFGQGIVYEQYFGPGTRLTVT.

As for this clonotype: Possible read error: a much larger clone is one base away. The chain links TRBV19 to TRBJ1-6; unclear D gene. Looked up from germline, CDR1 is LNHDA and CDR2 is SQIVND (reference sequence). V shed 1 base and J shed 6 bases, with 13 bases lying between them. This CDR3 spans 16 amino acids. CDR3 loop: CASSIGTSVGNSPLHF. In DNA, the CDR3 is TGTGCCAGTAGTATAGGCACGTCGGTCGGTAATTCACCCCTCCACTTT.

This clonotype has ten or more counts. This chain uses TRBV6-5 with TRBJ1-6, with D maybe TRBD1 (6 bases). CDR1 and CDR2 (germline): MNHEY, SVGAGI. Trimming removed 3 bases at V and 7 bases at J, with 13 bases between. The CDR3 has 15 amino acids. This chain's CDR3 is CASSYGQGQNSPLHF. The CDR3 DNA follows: TGTGCCAGCAGTTATGGGCAGGGACAAAATTCACCCCTCCACTTT.

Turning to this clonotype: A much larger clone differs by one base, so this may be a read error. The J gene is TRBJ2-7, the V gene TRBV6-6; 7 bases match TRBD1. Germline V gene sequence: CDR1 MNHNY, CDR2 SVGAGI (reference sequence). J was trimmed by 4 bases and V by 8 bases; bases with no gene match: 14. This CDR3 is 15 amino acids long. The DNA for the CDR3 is TGTGCCAGCGACATATCGACAGGGTATCAGTACGAGCAGTACTTC. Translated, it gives CASDISTGYQYEQYF.

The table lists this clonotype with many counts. DNA of the CDR3: TGTGCCAGCAGCTTAGCGTCAGGGAGCCAGTACTTC. Its protein is CASSLASGSQYF. The chain links TRBV7-9 to TRBJ2-7; either TRBD1 or TRBD2 may fit D (5 bases each). The V gene's germline CDR1 is SEHNR and CDR2 FQNEAQ (reference sequence). Between the trimmed V and J ends, which lost 0 bases and 10 bases, there was a span of 10 bases. This CDR3 spans 12 amino acids.

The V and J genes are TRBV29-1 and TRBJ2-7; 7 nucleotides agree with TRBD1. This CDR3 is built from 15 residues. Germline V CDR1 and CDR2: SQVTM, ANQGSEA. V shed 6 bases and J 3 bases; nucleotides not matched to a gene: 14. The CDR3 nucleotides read TGCAGCGTGGTGACCAGACAGGGTCGGGACTACGAGCAGTACTTC. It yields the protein CSVVTRQGRDYEQYF.

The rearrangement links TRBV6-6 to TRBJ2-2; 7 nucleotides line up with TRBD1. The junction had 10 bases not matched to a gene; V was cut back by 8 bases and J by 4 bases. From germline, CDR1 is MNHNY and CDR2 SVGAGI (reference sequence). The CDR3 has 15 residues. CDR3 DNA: TGTGCCAGCGGGAAGACAGGGCTACGCACCGGGGAGCTGTTTTTT. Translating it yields CASGKTGLRTGELFF.

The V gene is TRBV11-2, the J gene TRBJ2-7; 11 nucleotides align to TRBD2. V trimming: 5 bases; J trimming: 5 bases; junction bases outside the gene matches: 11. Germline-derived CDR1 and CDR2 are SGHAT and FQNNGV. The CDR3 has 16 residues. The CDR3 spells CASSPRLAGGINEQYF. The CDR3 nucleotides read TGTGCCAGCAGCCCCCGCCTAGCGGGAGGAATAAACGAGCAGTACTTC.

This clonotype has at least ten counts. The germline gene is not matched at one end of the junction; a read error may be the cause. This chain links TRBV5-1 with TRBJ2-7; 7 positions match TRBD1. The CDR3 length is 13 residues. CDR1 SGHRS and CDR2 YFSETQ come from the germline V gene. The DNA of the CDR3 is TGTGCCAGCAGCTTAGGACAGGTCTACGAGCAGTACTTC. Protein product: CASSLGQVYEQYF.

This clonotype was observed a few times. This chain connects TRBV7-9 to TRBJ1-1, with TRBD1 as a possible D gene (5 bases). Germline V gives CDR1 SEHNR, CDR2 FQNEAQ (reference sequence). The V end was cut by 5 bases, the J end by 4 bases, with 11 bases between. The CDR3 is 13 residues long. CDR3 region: CASSNGGGTEAFF. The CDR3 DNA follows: TGTGCCAGCAGCAATGGGGGGGGCACTGAAGCTTTCTTT.

The CDR3 bases are TGTGCCAGCAGCGTAGGAGTTCGAGGTCCCTACGAGCAGTACTTC. This translates into CASSVGVRGPYEQYF. The chain recombines TRBV9 with TRBJ2-7, with D unresolved. This CDR3 has 15 residues. The germline CDR1 and CDR2 sequences are SGDLS and YYNGEE. Trimming removed 0 bases from V and 2 bases from J, with 12 bases in between.

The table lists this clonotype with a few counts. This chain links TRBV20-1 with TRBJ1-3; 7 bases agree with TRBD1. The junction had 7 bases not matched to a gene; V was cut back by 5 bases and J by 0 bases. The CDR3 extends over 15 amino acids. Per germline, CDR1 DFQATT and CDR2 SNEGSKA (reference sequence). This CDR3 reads CSADDRAYSGNTIYF. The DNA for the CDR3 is TGCAGTGCTGACGACAGGGCGTACTCTGGAAACACCATATATTTT.

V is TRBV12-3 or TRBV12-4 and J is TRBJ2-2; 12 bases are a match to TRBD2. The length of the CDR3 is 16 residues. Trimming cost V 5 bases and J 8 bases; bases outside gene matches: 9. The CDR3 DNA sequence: TGTGCCAGCAGTCTGAGACTAGCGGGAGTTCTAGGGGAGCTGTTTTTT. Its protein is CASSLRLAGVLGELFF.

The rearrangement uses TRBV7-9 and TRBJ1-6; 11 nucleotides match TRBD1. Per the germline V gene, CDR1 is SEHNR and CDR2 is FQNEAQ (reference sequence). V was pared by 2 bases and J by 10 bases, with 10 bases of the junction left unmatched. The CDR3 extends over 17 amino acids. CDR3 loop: CASSLSGQGAFGSPLHF. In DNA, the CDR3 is TGTGCCAGCAGCTTATCCGGACAGGGGGCTTTTGGGTCACCCCTCCACTTT.

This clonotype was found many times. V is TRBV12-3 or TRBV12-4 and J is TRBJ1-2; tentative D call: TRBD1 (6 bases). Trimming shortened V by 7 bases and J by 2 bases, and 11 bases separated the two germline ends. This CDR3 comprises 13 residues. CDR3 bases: TGTGCCAGCACAACAACAGGGAACTATGGCTACACCTTC. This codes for CASTTTGNYGYTF.

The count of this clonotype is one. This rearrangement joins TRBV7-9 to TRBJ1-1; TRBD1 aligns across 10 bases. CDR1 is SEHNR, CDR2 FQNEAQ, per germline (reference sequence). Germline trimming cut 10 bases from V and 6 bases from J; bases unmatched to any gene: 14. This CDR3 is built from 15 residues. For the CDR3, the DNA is TGTGCCACTAGCGAAACCGGGACAGGGGCCGCTGAAGCTTTCTTT. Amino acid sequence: CATSETGTGAAEAFF. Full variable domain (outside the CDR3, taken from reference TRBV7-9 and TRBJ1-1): DTGVSQNPRHKITKRGQNVTFRCDPISEHNRLYWYRQTLGQGPEFLTYFQNEAQLEKSRLLSDRFSAERPKGSFSTLEIQRTEQGDSAMYLCATSETGTGAAEAFFGQGTRLTVV.

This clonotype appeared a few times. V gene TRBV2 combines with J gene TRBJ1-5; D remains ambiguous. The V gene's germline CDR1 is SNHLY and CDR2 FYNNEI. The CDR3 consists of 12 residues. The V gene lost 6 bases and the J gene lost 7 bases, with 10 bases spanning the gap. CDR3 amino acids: CASSVERQPQHF. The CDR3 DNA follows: TGTGCCAGCAGCGTGGAAAGGCAGCCCCAGCATTTT.

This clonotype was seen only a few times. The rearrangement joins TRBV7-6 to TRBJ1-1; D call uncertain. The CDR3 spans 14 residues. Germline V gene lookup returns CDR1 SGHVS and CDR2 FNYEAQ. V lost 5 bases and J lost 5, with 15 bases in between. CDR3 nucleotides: TGTGCCAGCAGCACCTCGTCTCGGGTAACTGAAGCTTTCTTT. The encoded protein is CASSTSSRVTEAFF.